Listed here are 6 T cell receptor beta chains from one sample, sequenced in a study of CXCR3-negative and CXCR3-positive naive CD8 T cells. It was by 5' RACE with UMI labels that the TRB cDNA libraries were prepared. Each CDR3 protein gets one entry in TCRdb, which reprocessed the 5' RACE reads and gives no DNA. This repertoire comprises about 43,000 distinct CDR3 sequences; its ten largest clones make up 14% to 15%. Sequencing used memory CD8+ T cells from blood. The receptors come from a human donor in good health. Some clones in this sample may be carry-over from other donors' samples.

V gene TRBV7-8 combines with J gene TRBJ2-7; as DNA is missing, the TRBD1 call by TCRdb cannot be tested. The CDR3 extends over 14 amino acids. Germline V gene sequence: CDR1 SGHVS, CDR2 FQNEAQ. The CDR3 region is CASSLGTGSSQQYF.

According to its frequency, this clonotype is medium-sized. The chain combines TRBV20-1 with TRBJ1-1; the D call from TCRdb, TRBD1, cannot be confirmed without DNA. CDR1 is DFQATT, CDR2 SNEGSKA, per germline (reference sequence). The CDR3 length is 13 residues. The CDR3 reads CSARDPGGTQAFF.

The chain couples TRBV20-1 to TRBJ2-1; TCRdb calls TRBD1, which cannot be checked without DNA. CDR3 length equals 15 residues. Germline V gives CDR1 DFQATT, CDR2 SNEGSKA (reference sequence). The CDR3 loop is CSAIKGTDSYNEQFF.

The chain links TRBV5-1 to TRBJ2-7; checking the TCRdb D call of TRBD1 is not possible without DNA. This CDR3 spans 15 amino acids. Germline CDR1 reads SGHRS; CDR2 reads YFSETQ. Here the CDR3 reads CASSVFWDNSYEQYF.

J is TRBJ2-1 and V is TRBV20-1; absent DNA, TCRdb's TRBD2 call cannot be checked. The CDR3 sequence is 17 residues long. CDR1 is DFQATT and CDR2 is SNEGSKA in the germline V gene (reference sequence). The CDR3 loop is CSTGVESGGQPYNEQFF.

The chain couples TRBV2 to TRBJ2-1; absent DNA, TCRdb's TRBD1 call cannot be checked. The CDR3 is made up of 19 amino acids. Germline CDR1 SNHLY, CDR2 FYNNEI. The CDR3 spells CEPGSQEQGSLLWGNEQFF. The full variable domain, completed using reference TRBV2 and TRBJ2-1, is EPEVTQTPSHQVTQMGQEVILRCVPISNHLYFYWYRQILGQKVEFLVSFYNNEISEKSEIFDDQFSVERPDGSNFTLKIRSTKLEDSAMYFCEPGSQEQGSLLWGNEQFFGPGTRLTVL.